This T cell receptor (beta chain) was identified during a study of graft-versus-host responses after intestinal transplantation. Study outcomes and limitations: Early post-transplant HvG declines were associated with peak circulating GvH clone levels.

Profiled with immunoSEQ multiplex PCR; TCRdb holds only in-frame clones, not every one. The sample consists of under 100,000 clones, 85% to 95% of them appearing once. For this clone: Its specificity is not known.

Deletions cut 0 bases from V and 10 bases from J, with 16 bases between. Germline V gene data show CDR1 as LGHNA and CDR2 as YNFKEQ. CDR3 length: 16 amino acids. The chain is built from TRBV4-2 and TRBJ1-6; D is undetermined. The clonotype was recovered from a human donor who was the organ donor for an intestinal transplant. The material sequenced was unstimulated CD8+ T cells sorted from spleen or lymph node cells, taken before transplant. CDR3 nucleotide sequence: TGTGCCAGCAGCCAAGAAAGAGGCAGTATCGGGTCACCCCTCCACTTT. It is translated as CASSQERGSIGSPLHF.